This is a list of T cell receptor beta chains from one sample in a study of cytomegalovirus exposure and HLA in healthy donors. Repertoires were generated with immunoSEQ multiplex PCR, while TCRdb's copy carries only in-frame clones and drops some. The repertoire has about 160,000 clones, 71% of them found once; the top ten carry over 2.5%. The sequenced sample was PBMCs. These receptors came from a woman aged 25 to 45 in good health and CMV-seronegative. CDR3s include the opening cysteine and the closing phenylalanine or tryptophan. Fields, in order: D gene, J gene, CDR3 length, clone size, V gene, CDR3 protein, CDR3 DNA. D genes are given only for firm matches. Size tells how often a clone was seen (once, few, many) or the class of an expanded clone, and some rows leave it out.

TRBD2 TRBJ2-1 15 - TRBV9 CASSVGGRAYNEQFF TGTGCCAGCAGCGTAGGGGGGAGGGCCTACAATGAGCAGTTCTTC
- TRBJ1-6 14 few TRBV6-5 CASSPVAYNSPLHF TGTGCCAGCTCCCCCGTCGCCTATAATTCACCCCTCCACTTT
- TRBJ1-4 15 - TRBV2 CASSPPEATNEKLFF TGTGCCAGCAGCCCCCCCGAGGCAACTAATGAAAAACTGTTTTTT
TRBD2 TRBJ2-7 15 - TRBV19 CASSTSGMSSYEQYF TGTGCCAGTAGTACCAGCGGGATGAGCTCCTACGAGCAGTACTTC
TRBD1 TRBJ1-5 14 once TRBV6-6 CASSRQGGRQPQHF TGTGCCAGCAGTCGACAGGGGGGACGTCAGCCCCAGCATTTT
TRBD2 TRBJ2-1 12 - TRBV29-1 CSVEYRLAEQFF TGCAGCGTTGAATACAGACTAGCTGAGCAGTTCTTC
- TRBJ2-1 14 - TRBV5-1 CASSGAGGYNEQFF TGCGCCAGCAGCGGAGCCGGGGGTTACAATGAGCAGTTCTTC
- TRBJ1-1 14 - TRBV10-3 CATTRTDANTEAFF TGTGCCACGACGAGGACAGACGCGAACACTGAAGCTTTCTTT
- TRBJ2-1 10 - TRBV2 CASRLYEQFF TGTGCCAGCAGGCTATATGAGCAGTTCTTC
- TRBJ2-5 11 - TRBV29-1 CSVRERETQYF TGCAGCGTCCGAGAGAGAGAGACCCAGTACTTC
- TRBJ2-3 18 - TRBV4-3 CASSQVLEGSRHTDTQYF TGCGCCAGCAGCCAAGTCTTGGAGGGCTCAAGGCACACAGATACGCAGTATTTT
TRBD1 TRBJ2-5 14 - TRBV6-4 CASHRGQGCETQYF TGTGCCAGCCACCGGGGACAGGGTTGCGAGACCCAGTACTTC
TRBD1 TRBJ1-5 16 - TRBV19 CASSIPGQGSNQPQHF TGTGCCAGTAGTATCCCCGGACAGGGCAGCAATCAGCCCCAGCATTTT
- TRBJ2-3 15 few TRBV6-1 CASSEEVGATDTQYF TGTGCCAGCAGTGAAGAGGTGGGGGCCACAGATACGCAGTATTTT
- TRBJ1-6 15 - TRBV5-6 CASSRWTVDNSPLHF TGTGCCAGCAGCCGTTGGACAGTGGATAATTCACCCCTCCACTTT